This TCR beta chain derives from a study of blood T cell repertoires in COVID-19. From germline, CDR1 is SGHRS and CDR2 YFSETQ. The CDR3 totals 18 residues. With V trimmed by 4 bases and J by 1 base, 15 bases remained unmatched. Using immunoSEQ multiplex PCR, the repertoire was profiled, and TCRdb retains in-frame clones only, with some absent. Here the sample spans more than 70,000 clones, 86% being singletons. The V call is TRBV5-1, the J call TRBJ2-7; 9 bases line up with TRBD2. This clonotype originated in a man older than 75 with active or convalescent COVID-19. The sequenced sample consisted of peripheral blood. The CDR3: CASSPGTSSRLRSYEQYF. The CDR3 DNA reads as TGCGCCAGCAGCCCTGGGACTAGCAGCCGGTTGAGGTCCTACGAGCAGTACTTC.